The following is a TCR beta chain sequence with its context. The antigen this receptor binds is unknown. The sample holds no much larger clone one base away, and base qualities are not on file. This sample was taken from a study of shared clonotypes between healthy human individuals (dated by TCRdb to about 2020). About the full investigation: Two women and a few men aged 18 to 49 years were included in the cohort. For each donor, three plates each were used for CD4 naive and CD4 memory, two plates were used for CD8 naive, and one plate was used for CD8 memory. Blood TCR repertoires of roughly five healthy adults were deeply sequenced to estimate repertoire size and the extent of clonotype sharing between individuals. Different laboratories and diverse techniques were used to prepare libraries and sequence TCR repertoires, to increase sequencing depth and limit assay-specific biases. Each donor's leukapheresis produced roughly between roughly 0.94 and 9.5 billion PBMCs.

On the study overall, not on this receptor specifically: Across four donors, about 5.2% of naive CD4, roughly 3.4% of naive CD8, around 2.5% of memory CD4, and approximately 0.4% of memory CD8 clonotypes were shared. The genetic and exposure-history diversity represented was limited by the small number of donors. Higher generation probabilities were observed for clonotypes shared by all four sorted-subset donors than for non-shared clonotypes. Sampling was restricted to blood, and TCR repertoires in tissues likely differ from the TCR repertoires found in blood. Naive subsets generally had larger estimated clonotype richness than memory subsets. Based on pairwise subsampling, the degree of clonotype sharing among donors was expected to be affected by sequencing depth. Even with the large sequencing depth, rarefaction of the sorted-subset datasets indicated that sequencing was incomplete.

Donors were healthy HIV-negative adults with no recently reported acute infections or vaccinations. Every donor was a Caucasian adult residing in Nashville, Tennessee, USA. Magnetic negative selection was used to enrich CD4+ T cells, after which naive cells were positively selected on CD45RA and the negative fraction became the memory subset. Blood was collected by leukapheresis, and PBMCs were isolated by Ficoll-Histopaque density gradient centrifugation and then cryopreserved in liquid nitrogen vapor phase. Analytical flow cytometry was used to check the purity and quantity of each magnetically sorted T cell population. Genomic DNA was isolated from each sorted fraction and quantified by UV absorbance on a Nanodrop 2000c. Using the deep immunoSEQ assay, TCR CDR3 regions were amplified from genomic DNA by multiplex PCR. Extracted genomic DNA from each cell subset was spread evenly across all wells of several immunoSEQ 96-well plates, with each plate serving as a replicate. For sorted subsets, roughly 200 ng of genomic DNA, equivalent to around 29,000 T cell genomes, went into each replicate PCR. Purified libraries were measured with a Qubit 3.0 fluorometer, size-checked on a Bioanalyzer 2100, and measured again with the KAPA Library Quantification kit. Every immunoSEQ 96-well plate was sequenced on a separate single-read 150-cycle Illumina NextSeq 550 flow cell. The source study handled its data this way. Because only junctional sequences without quality scores were contained in the immunoSEQ output, filtering matching that applied to full-length reads could not be performed. Sequences were annotated with PyIR, a Python wrapper for IgBLAST v1.9, and V/J genes and CDR3 were assigned using IMGT germline references. Any read was removed if the V/J assignment was weak (E-value above 1e-6), the CDR3 was missing, or the read contained stop codons, out-of-frame junctions, or ambiguous translated residues. V3J clonotypes were defined by identical inferred V gene, J gene, and CDR3 amino acid sequence. The percentage overlap between two repertoires was calculated by dividing the number of shared unique clonotypes by the size of the smaller repertoire. Richness of each repertoire was evaluated using RTK rarefaction, the Chao1 estimator, and Recon v2.1 estimates of unobserved clonotypes. Generation probabilities for all TCRbeta clonotypes obtained by the gDNA method from a handful of donors were computed using OLGA. This immuneACCESS table, as held by TCRdb, lists in-frame sequences with V and J called but not all clones. Of the missing ones, under half trace to an unresolved V gene in checked studies; the others have no known cause. For V, J and clone size, that table is used; D and trimming come from the DNA. The sample profile shows approximately 500,000 clones; 90% to 97% of them were found once. The top ten constitute approximately 0.06% of the sample.

V loses 4 bases of germline sequence and J loses 7 bases, and the interval between the two ends is 11 bases. CDR1 and CDR2, per the germline V gene, are MNHEY and SVGAGI. The CDR3 numbers 14 residues from cysteine through phenylalanine. The only DNA kept is the CDR3, 42 bases in frame from the first base. This sequence uses TRBV6-5 and TRBJ1-6, and possibly TRBD1, on 5 matching bases. The source is a woman aged 25 to 45 in good health. The sample consisted of naive CD4+ T cells sorted from blood. The meaning of the sample's cell subset or site label: CD45RA+ positively selected. The DNA sequence follows: TGTGCCAGCAGTTGGGGGAGCGAAAATTCACCCCTCCACTTT. This yields the protein CASSWGSENSPLHF.